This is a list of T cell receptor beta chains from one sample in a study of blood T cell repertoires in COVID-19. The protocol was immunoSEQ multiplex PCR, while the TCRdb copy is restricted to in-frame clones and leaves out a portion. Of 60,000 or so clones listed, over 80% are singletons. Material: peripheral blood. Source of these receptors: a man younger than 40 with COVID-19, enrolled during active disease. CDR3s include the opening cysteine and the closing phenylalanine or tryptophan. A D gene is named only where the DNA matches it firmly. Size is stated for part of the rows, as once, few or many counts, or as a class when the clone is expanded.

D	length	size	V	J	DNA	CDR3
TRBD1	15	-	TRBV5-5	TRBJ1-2	TGTGCCAGCAGCTTAGGAAACAGGGGGTACTATGGCTACACCTTC	CASSLGNRGYYGYTF
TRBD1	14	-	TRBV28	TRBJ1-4	TGTGCCAGCAACGTGGGACAGCCTAATGAAAAACTGTTTTTT	CASNVGQPNEKLFF
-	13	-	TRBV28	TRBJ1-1	TGTGCCAGCGTCGTTGCGGCGAACACTGAAGCTTTCTTT	CASVVAANTEAFF
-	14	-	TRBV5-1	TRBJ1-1	TGCGCCAGCAGCTTGATCGGCAGGGACACTGAAGCTTTCTTT	CASSLIGRDTEAFF
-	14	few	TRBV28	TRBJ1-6	TGTGCCAGCAGTCCTATCGGGGGGTATTCACCCCTCCACTTT	CASSPIGGYSPLHF
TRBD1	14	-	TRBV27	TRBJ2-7	TGTGCCACCCTGGGGGGACAGGGGGGCTACGAGCAGTACTTC	CATLGGQGGYEQYF
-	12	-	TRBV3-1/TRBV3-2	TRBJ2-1	TGTGCCAGCAACGGGGGCTACAATGAGCAGTTCTTC	CASNGGYNEQFF
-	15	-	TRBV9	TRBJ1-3	TGTGCCAGCAGCGTCGACACTTCCTCTGGAAACACCATATATTTT	CASSVDTSSGNTIYF
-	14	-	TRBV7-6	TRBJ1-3	TGTGCCAGCAGCTCGGACAACTCTGGAAACACCATATATTTT	CASSSDNSGNTIYF
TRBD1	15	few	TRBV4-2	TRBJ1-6	TGTGCCAGCAGCCAAGCCGGGACAGGGGGCTCACCCCTCCACTTT	CASSQAGTGGSPLHF
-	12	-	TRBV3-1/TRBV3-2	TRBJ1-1	TGTGCCAGCAGCCAGGCCCAGGGAGAAGCTTTCTTT	CASSQAQGEAFF
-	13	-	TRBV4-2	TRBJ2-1	TGTGCCAGCAGCCAAGCTCGCGGGAATGAGCAGTTCTTC	CASSQARGNEQFF
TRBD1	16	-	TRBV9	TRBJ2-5	TGTGCCAGCAGCGCCGGGACAGGGACATACCAAGAGACCCAGTACTTC	CASSAGTGTYQETQYF
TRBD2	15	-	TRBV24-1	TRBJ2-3	TGTGCCACCAGTGCTAGCGGGGGAGGGCCGGGTACGCAGTATTTT	CATSASGGGPGTQYF
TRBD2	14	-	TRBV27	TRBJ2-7	TGTGCCAGCAGTTTGGGGACTAGCGGCTACGAGCAGTACTTC	CASSLGTSGYEQYF
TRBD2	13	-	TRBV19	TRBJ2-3	TGTGCCAGCGGGACTAGCGGGAGTCCTACGCAGTATTTT	CASGTSGSPTQYF
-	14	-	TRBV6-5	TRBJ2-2	TGTGCCAGCAGGCCCGTCGTAGGGGCCGGGGAGCTGTTTTTT	CASRPVVGAGELFF
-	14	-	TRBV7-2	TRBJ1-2	TGTGCCAGCAGCTTTCAGACTTCTAACTATGGCTACACCTTC	CASSFQTSNYGYTF
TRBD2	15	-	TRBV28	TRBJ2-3	TGTGCCAGCAGTCTAACTAGCGGACGCACAGATACGCAGTATTTT	CASSLTSGRTDTQYF
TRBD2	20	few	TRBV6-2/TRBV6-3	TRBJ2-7	TGTGCCAGCAGTTACTCCTTACAGGGTTCCCTAGCGGGAACGATCTACGAGCAGTACTTC	CASSYSLQGSLAGTIYEQYF
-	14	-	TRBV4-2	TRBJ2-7	TGTGCCAGCAGCCAATACGGACTCCCCTACGAGCAGTACTTC	CASSQYGLPYEQYF
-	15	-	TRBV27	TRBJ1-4	TGTGCCAGCAGTTCGCCCGTTGGGGCAATTGAAAAACTGTTTTTT	CASSSPVGAIEKLFF
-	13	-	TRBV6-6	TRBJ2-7	TGTGCCAGCAGTTACGACAGCTCCTACGAGCAGTACTTC	CASSYDSSYEQYF
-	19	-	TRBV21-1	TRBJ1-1	TGTGCCAGCAGCAAAGGAGCTCATGGGGCCTTTGACATGAACACTGAAGCTTTCTTT	CASSKGAHGAFDMNTEAFF
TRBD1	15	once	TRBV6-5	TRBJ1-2	TGTGCCAGCAGTTCCGGACAGGCCATCACTTATGGCTACACCTTC	CASSSGQAITYGYTF
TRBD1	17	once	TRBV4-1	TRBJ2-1	TGCGCCAGCAGCCAAGATCGGGGACAGGGCTTTGGGCGGGAGCAGTTCTTC	CASSQDRGQGFGREQFF
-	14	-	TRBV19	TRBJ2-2	TGTGCCAGTACCACGACCGGGTCCGCCGGGGAGCTGTTTTTT	CASTTTGSAGELFF
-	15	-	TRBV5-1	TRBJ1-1	TGCGCCAGCAGCTTGGGTCGGGGGATGAACACTGAAGCTTTCTTT	CASSLGRGMNTEAFF